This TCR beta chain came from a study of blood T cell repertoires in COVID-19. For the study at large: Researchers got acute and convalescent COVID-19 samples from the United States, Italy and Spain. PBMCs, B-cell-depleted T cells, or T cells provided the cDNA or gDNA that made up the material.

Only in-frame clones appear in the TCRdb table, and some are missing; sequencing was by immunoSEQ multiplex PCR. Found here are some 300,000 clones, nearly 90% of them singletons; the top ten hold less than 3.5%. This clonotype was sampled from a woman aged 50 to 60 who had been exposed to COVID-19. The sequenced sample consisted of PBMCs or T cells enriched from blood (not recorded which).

The CDR3 region has the DNA TGTGCCAGCAGTGGAGCTAGGGGTTACAATGAGCAGTTCTTC. It codes for CASSGARGYNEQFF. This chain links TRBV2 with TRBJ2-1; possibly TRBD1 for D (5 bases). The CDR3 covers 14 residues. V lost 4 bases to trimming and J lost 4 bases, with 11 bases between them. Germline V lookup: CDR1 SNHLY, CDR2 FYNNEI.